The clone carrying this T cell receptor beta chain was counted a few times. The source of the sample is a study of T-cell reconstitution after alpha-beta-depleted transplantation in children. The CDR3 extends over 14 amino acids. Per the germline V gene, CDR1 is SGHRS and CDR2 is YFSETQ. V was clipped by 4 bases and J by 5 bases; unmatched bases: 7. The library targeted TCRbeta and was prepared with unique molecular identifiers. MiXCR, applied by TCRdb to the PCR reads, yields one record per CDR3 protein. This table has about 640,000 distinct CDR3 sequences, 16% appearing once. Source: PBMCs from the stem cell graft donor, taken from the stem cell graft. This receptor was identified in a human donor who donated a stem cell graft to a child with acute myeloid leukemia. This chain connects TRBV5-1 to TRBJ1-1, with TRBD1 matching over 8 bases. CDR3 amino acids: CASSGGQGLTEAFF. CDR3 coding DNA: TGCGCCAGCAGCGGCGGACAGGGTTTAACTGAAGCTTTCTTT.